The 18 T cell receptor beta chains presented below share a single source sample, sequenced in a study of shared clonotypes between healthy human individuals. Method: immunoSEQ multiplex PCR; TCRdb's copy keeps in-frame clones and lacks some. The data show some 1,600,000 clones, approximately 98% seen once. Sequenced material: naive CD4+ T cells sorted from blood. As to subset: CD45RA+ positively selected. These receptors all come from a man between 25 and 39 years old in good health.

Details on this clone: At the DNA level, this CDR3 is encoded by other sequences in the same sample as well. This rearrangement joins TRBV10-3 to TRBJ1-5; D is unresolved. There are 14 residues in the CDR3. V lost 0 bases, J lost 4 bases, and 7 bases lay in between. Germline V gene data show CDR1 as ENHRY and CDR2 as SYGVKD. This CDR3 reads CAISESAGNQPQHF. Here the CDR3 DNA reads TGTGCCATCAGTGAGTCGGCAGGAAATCAGCCCCAGCATTTT.

CDR3 loop: CASSLLRDPISYNEQFF. The CDR3 DNA follows: TGTGCCAGCAGTTTATTGCGGGACCCCATTTCCTACAATGAGCAGTTCTTC. The rearrangement joins TRBV27 to TRBJ2-1; TRBD2 might be the D (6 bases). Trimming removed 1 base from V and 1 base from J, with 14 bases in between. The CDR3 is made up of 17 amino acids. Germline loops: CDR1 MNHEY, CDR2 SMNVEV (reference sequence).

The rearrangement joins TRBV2 to TRBJ2-3; 9 nucleotides agree with TRBD1. After removal of 7 bases from V and 0 bases from J, the junction contained 5 bases not matched to a gene. Germline values: CDR1 SNHLY, CDR2 FYNNEI. The CDR3 runs to 15 residues. In DNA form, the CDR3 reads TGTGCCAGCACGGGACAGGGTACGAGCACAGATACGCAGTATTTT. Translated, it gives CASTGQGTSTDTQYF.

This clone has a single count. V gene TRBV9 combines with J gene TRBJ2-7; TRBD2 agrees at 7 bases. This CDR3 is built from 16 residues. J was trimmed by 0 bases and V by 0 bases; bases with no gene match: 6. The V gene's germline CDR1 is SGDLS and CDR2 YYNGEE. The CDR3 is CASSVAGTTSSYEQYF. In DNA form, the CDR3 reads TGTGCCAGCAGCGTAGCTGGGACTACCAGCTCCTACGAGCAGTACTTC.

The chain has TRBV27 and TRBJ1-1, with 8 positions matching TRBD1. After removal of 7 bases from V and 1 base from J, the junction contained 17 bases not matched to a gene. In germline, CDR1 is MNHEY, CDR2 SMNVEV (reference sequence). CDR3 length: 18 amino acids. The CDR3 DNA reads TGTGCCAGCAAAGATTCGTACAGGGGGAGAGGACGGAACACTGAAGCTTTCTTT. Translated, it gives CASKDSYRGRGRNTEAFF.

J is TRBJ2-6 and V is TRBV7-2, with a tentative D call TRBD2 (6 bases). CDR3 length: 16 residues. CDR1 SGHTA and CDR2 FQGNSA come from the germline V gene. V dropped 5 bases and J dropped 1 base, with 12 bases sitting between them. CDR3 loop: CASSPSGGSGANVLTF. CDR3 nucleotides: TGTGCCAGCAGCCCATCCGGGGGTTCTGGGGCCAACGTCCTGACTTTC.

The count of this clone is one. The gene calls are TRBV28 and TRBJ2-1, with a possible D match to TRBD1 (6 bases). The CDR3 extends over 15 amino acids. The V gene's germline CDR1 is MDHEN and CDR2 SYDVKM. V was clipped by 6 bases and J by 2 bases, with 14 bases between them. The CDR3 coding sequence is TGTGCCAGCAGCTCAGACAGGTCCCCCTACAATGAGCAGTTCTTC. The encoded protein is CASSSDRSPYNEQFF.

V is TRBV5-1 and J is TRBJ2-3; 9 nucleotides agree with TRBD2. V shed 0 bases and J 4 bases; nucleotides not matched to a gene: 6. The CDR3 contains 16 residues. Germline loops: CDR1 SGHRS, CDR2 YFSETQ. DNA for the CDR3: TGCGCCAGCAGCTTGGTAGGTAGCGGGAGCGCAGATACGCAGTATTTT. Amino acids: CASSLVGSGSADTQYF. Full variable domain (rest looked up from reference TRBV5-1 and TRBJ2-3): KAGVTQTPRYLIKTRGQQVTLSCSPISGHRSVSWYQQTPGQGLQFLFEYFSETQRNKGNFPGRFSGRQFSNSRSEMNVSTLELGDSALYLCASSLVGSGSADTQYFGPGTRLTVL.

The V call is TRBV12-2, the J call TRBJ2-1; the D segment call TRBD2 is taken from the table without a DNA check. TRBV12-2 is classified as a pseudogene. This CDR3 contains 15 residues. In nucleotides, the CDR3 is TGTGCCCTGCGCCCGGACGGGAGCTCCTACAATGAGCAGTTCTTC. It yields the protein CALRPDGSSYNEQFF.

The chain joins TRBV18 to TRBJ1-4, with TRBD1 matching 9 bases. Looked up from germline, CDR1 is KGHSH and CDR2 is LQKENI. The CDR3 totals 16 residues. After removal of 0 bases from V and 7 bases from J, the junction contained 6 bases not matched to a gene. The CDR3 coding sequence is TGTGCCAGCTCACCACCCGGGACAGGGCAGGGTGAAAAACTGTTTTTT. This codes for CASSPPGTGQGEKLFF. The full variable domain, in which reference TRBV18 and TRBJ1-4 provide the parts outside the CDR3, is NAGVMQNPRHLVRRRGQEARLRCSPMKGHSHVYWYRQLPEEGLKFMVYLQKENIIDESGMPKERFSAEFPKEGPSILRIQQVVRGDSAAYFCASSPPGTGQGEKLFFGSGTQLSVL.

J is TRBJ2-7 and V is TRBV2; D is ambiguous. Germline CDR1 SNHLY, CDR2 FYNNEI. Deletions cut 1 base from V and 7 bases from J, with 17 bases between. This CDR3 region has 15 residues. CDR3 residues: CASSEGGRAPGEQYF. The CDR3 DNA reads TGTGCCAGCAGTGAAGGCGGTAGGGCCCCGGGTGAGCAGTACTTC.

This clone was counted once. The rearrangement joins TRBV30 to TRBJ2-7, with D unclear. The germline V gene encodes CDR1 GTSNPN and CDR2 SVGIG (reference sequence). The CDR3 runs to 13 residues. With 4 bases removed from V and 3 bases from J, the gap between germline ends came to 13 bases. The CDR3 loop is CAWIPRRHYEQYF. CDR3 nucleotide sequence: TGTGCCTGGATCCCTCGTCGCCACTACGAGCAGTACTTC.

J is TRBJ2-3 and V is TRBV29-1; D uncertain. Trimming pared 3 bases from V and 0 bases from J, leaving 7 bases between. The CDR3 loop spans 13 amino acids. Germline V lookup: CDR1 SQVTM, CDR2 ANQGSEA. CDR3 in DNA: TGCAGCGTTGACCCAGACAGCACAGATACGCAGTATTTT. Protein: CSVDPDSTDTQYF.

The gene calls are TRBV9 and TRBJ1-4; 7 bases are a match to TRBD1. Per germline, CDR1 SGDLS and CDR2 YYNGEE. The ends lost 0 bases at V and 9 bases at J; junction bases unmatched: 8. CDR3 length equals 15 residues. CDR3 nucleotide sequence: TGTGCCAGCAGCGTAGGACAGGGAGATGGGAAAAAACTGTTTTTT. Translation gives CASSVGQGDGKKLFF. Full variable domain (missing parts from reference TRBV9 and TRBJ1-4): DSGVTQTPKHLITATGQRVTLRCSPRSGDLSVYWYQQSLDQGLQFLIQYYNGEERAKGNILERFSAQQFPDLHSELNLSSLELGDSALYFCASSVGQGDGKKLFFGSGTQLSVL.

The chain joins TRBV9 to TRBJ2-3, with TRBD2 matching over 14 bases. With 0 bases clipped from V and 2 bases from J, the junction kept 5 bases outside the gene matches. The germline V gene encodes CDR1 SGDLS and CDR2 YYNGEE. CDR3 length: 18 amino acids. CDR3 region: CASSVAGLAGGLTDTQYF. The CDR3, as DNA: TGTGCCAGCAGCGTAGCTGGACTAGCGGGAGGCCTCACAGATACGCAGTATTTT.

The chain recombines TRBV7-8 with TRBJ2-7, with a possible D match to TRBD1 (5 bases). CDR3 length: 14 amino acids. The V end lost 1 base, the J end lost 2 bases, and 9 bases lay between the germline ends. Germline values: CDR1 SGHVS, CDR2 FQNEAQ. The CDR3 here is CASSLGDRTYEQYF. The CDR3 DNA follows: TGTGCCAGCAGCTTAGGAGACAGAACCTACGAGCAGTACTTC.

The chain has TRBV6-6 and TRBJ2-1, with D unclear. Germline loops: CDR1 MNHNY, CDR2 SVGAGI (reference sequence). The ends were cut back, 1 base at V and 0 bases at J, with 7 bases in the middle. This CDR3 contains 15 residues. The CDR3 nucleotides read TGTGCCAGCAGTTACTTGGAGAGCTCCTACAATGAGCAGTTCTTC. Its translation is CASSYLESSYNEQFF.

The rearrangement joins TRBV4-1 to TRBJ2-7; D might be TRBD1 or TRBD2, each matching 5 bases. Per the germline V gene, CDR1 is MGHRA and CDR2 is YSYEKL. V was cut by 5 bases and J by 6 bases, with 20 bases left in between. The CDR3 extends over 15 amino acids. The CDR3 bases are TGCGCCAGCAGCGACCGGGGCGGCCACCCCTCCGAGCAGTACTTC. Protein sequence: CASSDRGGHPSEQYF.